Each of the 12 T cell receptor delta chains below was sequenced from the same sample in a study of gamma-delta T cells after stem cell transplantation. TCRdb re-processed the RT-PCR reads using CATT. Among 1,200 to 1,500 delta-chain clones listed, around 10% were seen once. Sequenced: gamma-delta T cells. Source of these receptors: a human donor. It is not recorded whose cells these are; they may come from a transplant donor.

A remark on this clone: This sequence may be a read error, since a much larger clone differs from it by one base. The chain recombines TRDV2 with TRDJ1; 8 nucleotides match TRDD2. Assignment of the J gene here rests on matching the DNA to germline, because TCRdb gives none. Germline CDR1 reads GEAIGNYY; CDR2 reads EKD. CDR3 length equals 22 residues. Trimming removed 0 bases from V and 4 bases from J; junction bases left unmatched: 27. CDR3 sequence: CACDTGNLPTSPGLTTSDKLIF. In DNA form, the CDR3 reads TGTGCCTGTGACACCGGAAATCTTCCTACGTCTCCTGGGCTCACTACGAGCGATAAACTCATCTTT.

As for this clone: The junction and the germline gene differ at one end; a read error may be behind it. V gene TRDV2 combines with J gene TRDJ3; D unclear. Looked up from germline, CDR1 is GEAIGNYY and CDR2 is EKD. The CDR3 consists of 18 residues. CDR3 sequence (DNA): TGTGCCTGTGACATTTCCCTCTCCGGCTCCTGTTACACCCTACAGATGTTTTTC. This encodes CACDISLSGSCYTLQMFF.

The rearrangement uses TRDV2 and TRDJ1; no reliable D call. The length of the CDR3 is 17 residues. The V and J ends lost 0 bases and 1 base respectively, with 17 bases between them. Germline values: CDR1 GEAIGNYY, CDR2 EKD. CDR3: CACDTVAAPRATDKLIF. DNA of the CDR3: TGTGCCTGTGACACCGTAGCCGCCCCTCGAGCCACCGATAAACTCATCTTT.

By share of the sample, this clone is medium-sized. The amino acid sequence in TCRdb belongs to a much larger clone and departs from this DNA's translation at residue 10, likely a sequencing read error; the sequence shown is translated from the DNA. The genes are TRDV3 and TRDJ1, with D perhaps TRDD2 or TRDD3 (6 bases each). Assignment of the J gene here rests on matching the DNA to germline, because TCRdb gives none. V lost 5 bases to trimming and J lost 6 bases, with 22 bases between them. Germline CDR1 TVYSNPD, CDR2 GDNSRS (reference sequence). CDR3 length: 14 amino acids. The CDR3 DNA is TGTGCCCTCTCCTCCTACGACCTGGGGTATAAACTCATCTTT. Its translation is CALSSYDLGYKLIF.

This clone has a handful of counts. V is TRDV2 and J is TRDJ1, with D unresolved. The J gene, absent from TCRdb, was called here by matching the DNA to germline. The V gene lost 0 bases and the J gene lost 0 bases, with 7 bases spanning the gap. From germline, CDR1 is GEAIGNYY and CDR2 EKD. The CDR3 has 14 residues. This CDR3 reads CACDTVAYTDKLIF. The CDR3 DNA follows: TGTGCCTGTGACACCGTGGCTTACACCGATAAACTCATCTTT.

This sequence joins TRDV2 and TRDJ1; a weak D match, TRDD3 (6 bases). TCRdb is silent on the J gene; assignment here came from matching the DNA to germline. The CDR3 contains 18 residues. Between the trimmed V and J ends, which lost 1 base and 0 bases, there was a span of 20 bases. Germline CDR1 is GEAIGNYY and CDR2 is EKD. In nucleotides, the CDR3 is TGTGCCTGTGACACTAGACCCGTACGGGGGAAGTACACCGATAAACTCATCTTT. It specifies CACDTRPVRGKYTDKLIF.

The gene calls are TRDV2 and TRDJ1; D may be TRDD3 (6 bases). Matching the DNA to germline supplied the J gene, which TCRdb does not give. The CDR3 length is 14 residues. The germline V and J ends were trimmed by 0 bases and 9 bases, with 16 bases remaining between them. Germline loops: CDR1 GEAIGNYY, CDR2 EKD. The CDR3 bases are TGTGCCTGTGACACCGGGTCGGGGGAGAAGCAACTCATCTTT. Protein sequence: CACDTGSGEKQLIF.

The chain is built from TRDV2 and TRDJ3; TRDD3 matches at 8 bases. From germline, CDR1 is GEAIGNYY and CDR2 EKD. There are 20 residues in the CDR3. J lost 0 bases, V lost 1 base, and 10 bases had no gene match. CDR3 bases: TGTGCCTGTGACACTCCCGATGGGGGATCCTCCTCCTGGGACACCCGACAGATGTTTTTC. Its protein product is CACDTPDGGSSSWDTRQMFF.

Concerning this clone itself: TCRdb has a much larger clone's protein, which differs at residue 12 from the translation of this DNA, likely because of a read error; what is shown is the protein translated from the DNA. This chain joins TRDV3 and TRDJ1, with 10 bases aligning to TRDD3. Germline CDR1 is TVYSNPD and CDR2 is GDNSRS (reference sequence). This CDR3 spans 14 amino acids. As DNA, the CDR3 is TGTGCCCTCTCCTCCTACGACCTGGGGGATAAACACATCTTT. It is translated as CALSSYDLGDKHIF.

This clone was seen a handful of times. The protein in TCRdb stems from a much larger clone and differs at residue 9 from this DNA's translation, likely a read error; here the protein is translated from the DNA. The rearrangement links TRDV2 to TRDJ1, with a weak D call TRDD3 (6 bases). Trimming cost V 1 base and J 6 bases, with 23 bases left between them. The CDR3 consists of 17 residues. Per the germline V gene, CDR1 is GEAIGNYY and CDR2 is EKD. The CDR3: CACDTLGGPGDQYKLIF. In DNA form, the CDR3 reads TGTGCCTGTGACACTTTGGGCGGACCGGGGGACCAGTATAAACTCATCTTT.

Concerning this clone: TCRdb lists the protein of a much larger clone for this DNA, which differs at residue 4, so this is likely a read error; the protein given here is translated from the DNA itself. The genes are TRDV3 and TRDJ1, with D perhaps TRDD2 or TRDD3 (6 bases each). Germline V gene sequence: CDR1 TVYSNPD, CDR2 GDNSRS (reference sequence). With 5 bases removed from V and 5 bases from J, the gap between germline ends came to 21 bases. The CDR3 is 14 residues long. The DNA for the CDR3 is TGTGCCCTCTGCTCCTACGACCTGGGGGATAAACTCATCTTT. Protein sequence: CALCSYDLGDKLIF.

This clone has a handful of counts. The protein that TCRdb holds for this DNA derives from a much larger clone and differs from the translated DNA at residue 3, which likely indicates a read error; the protein shown here is translated from the DNA. The chain recombines TRDV3 with TRDJ1; D might be TRDD2 (6 bases). TCRdb lists no J gene, so it was determined here by aligning the DNA to germline. The germline gives CDR1 TVYSNPD, CDR2 GDNSRS (reference sequence). V lost 4 bases to trimming and J lost 0 bases, with 18 bases between them. The CDR3 length is 15 residues. CDR3 coding DNA: TGTGCCTGTTCACTCCTTCCGCTGTACACCGATAAACTCATCTTT. It specifies CACSLLPLYTDKLIF. Together with reference TRDV3 and TRDJ1, the CDR3 gives the full variable domain: CDKVTQSSPDQTVASGSEVVLLCTYDTVYSNPDLFWYRIRPDYSFQFVFYGDNSRSEGADFTQGRFSVKHILTQKAFHLVISPVRTEDSATYYCACSLLPLYTDKLIFGKGTRVTVEP.